The sequence of this T cell receptor (beta chain) was determined in a study of cytomegalovirus exposure and HLA in healthy donors. Study findings and constraints: Some V segments (TRBV6-2 and TRBV6-3 among them) were excluded as indistinguishable. For most TCR beta V segments, an earlier analysis put the productive rate at about 87% or about 30% of the time. A later analysis linked a missense DCLRE1C variant to TCR beta V- and J-gene trimming. Most sequenced TCRs were rare (though some public TCRs occurred in many donors).

The PCR employed 60 Vbeta primers together with 13 Jbeta primers. TCRdb's table, derived via immunoSEQ multiplex PCR, lists solely in-frame clones and lacks some. The sample totals approximately 76,000 clones. As to this clone: Its target is unknown.

The CDR3 length is 15 residues. Trimming stripped 7 bases from V and 4 bases from J, with 19 bases between. CDR1 is MNHEY and CDR2 is SMNVEV in the germline V gene (reference sequence). This clonotype originated in a man between 18 and 35 years old in good health and CMV-seropositive. Sequenced material: PBMCs. This sequence joins TRBV27 and TRBJ1-1; D is unclear. The CDR3 coding sequence is TGTGCCAGCACCCCAGACGGGGTCGTCGCCACTGAAGCTTTCTTT. The encoded protein is CASTPDGVVATEAFF.